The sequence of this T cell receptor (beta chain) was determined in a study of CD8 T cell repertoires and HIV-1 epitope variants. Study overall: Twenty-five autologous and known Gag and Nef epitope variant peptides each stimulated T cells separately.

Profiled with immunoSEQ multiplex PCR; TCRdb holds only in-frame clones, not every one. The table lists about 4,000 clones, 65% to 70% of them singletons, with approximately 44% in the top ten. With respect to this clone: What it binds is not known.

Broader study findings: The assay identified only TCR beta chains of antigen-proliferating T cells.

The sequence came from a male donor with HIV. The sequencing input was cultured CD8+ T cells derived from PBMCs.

DNA for the CDR3: TGCGCCAGCAGCCAAGAAGCCGCTTTTGACTACACCTTC. This translates into CASSQEAAFDYTF. The chain couples TRBV4-1 to TRBJ1-2; no clear D. Trimming cost V 0 bases and J 10 bases, with 12 bases left between them. This CDR3 spans 13 amino acids. Germline V CDR1 and CDR2: MGHRA, YSYEKL.